The 31 T cell receptor beta chains listed next were all sequenced from one sample in a study of T cells in Graves' hyperthyroidism and ophthalmopathy. The source material, RNA transcripts, was used to amplify TCR beta CDR3 regions. An initial round of RT-PCR targeting the TCR CDR3 relied on the HTBI primer set. TCRdb re-called the multiplex PCR reads through MiXCR, storing one row per CDR3 protein. The sample has a few hundred thousand distinct CDR3 sequences, approximately 20% seen once; the top ten hold roughly 44%. Material for sequencing was blood. The receptors shown here come from a man aged 35-49 years with Graves' hyperthyroidism.

A word on this clonotype: A much larger clonotype is one base distant, so this may be a read error. This rearrangement joins TRBV20-1 to TRBJ1-2; 9 nucleotides match TRBD1. Trimming at V came to 5 bases and at J to 8 bases, leaving 9 bases not matched to a gene. Germline loops: CDR1 DFQATT, CDR2 SNEGSKA (reference sequence). The CDR3 has 13 residues. The CDR3 loop reads CSALYHRGQGYTF. CDR3 coding DNA: TGCAGTGCTTTATATCACAGGGGGCAGGGCTACACCTTC.

This chain joins TRBV30 and TRBJ2-3, with D unresolved. Germline CDR1 is GTSNPN and CDR2 is SVGIG (reference sequence). The CDR3 has 10 residues. The V end lost 7 bases, the J end lost 3 bases, and 5 bases lay between the germline ends. The CDR3 reads CASWTDTQYF. CDR3 nucleotides: TGTGCCTCCTGGACAGATACGCAGTATTTT.

The chain links TRBV4-3 to TRBJ1-2; D ambiguous. With 6 bases removed from V and 1 base from J, the gap between germline ends came to 12 bases. CDR3 length: 14 residues. The germline CDR1 and CDR2 sequences are LGHNA and YSLEER. CDR3 in amino acids: CASSFAGDNYGYTF. In nucleotides, the CDR3 is TGCGCCAGCAGTTTTGCGGGAGATAACTATGGCTACACCTTC.

This clonotype was seen many times. V is TRBV30 and J is TRBJ1-4; D not resolved. The CDR3 runs to 12 residues. Germline V gene lookup returns CDR1 GTSNPN and CDR2 SVGIG (reference sequence). Trimming removed 0 bases at V and 7 bases at J, with 6 bases between. CDR3 nucleotides: TGTGCCTGGAGTGTACGGCCTGAAAAACTGTTTTTT. Translation: CAWSVRPEKLFF.

In this sample, this clonotype turned up a few times. V gene TRBV6-1 combines with J gene TRBJ1-4; D might be TRBD1 (5 bases). There are 15 residues in the CDR3. CDR1 is MNHNS, CDR2 SASEGT, per germline. Trimming removed 6 bases from V and 4 bases from J, with 15 bases in between. The CDR3 DNA sequence: TGTGCCAGCAGATCGGGACCGGGCCATAATGAAAAACTGTTTTTT. This codes for CASRSGPGHNEKLFF.

This chain links TRBV29-1 with TRBJ2-3, with 15 bases identical to TRBD2. CDR1 and CDR2 (germline): SQVTM, ANQGSEA. The CDR3 length is 16 residues. V lost 6 bases, J lost 6 bases, and 10 bases stayed unmatched. The CDR3 DNA reads TGCAGCGTCGACCCTGGGACTAGCGGGGGGTTGGATACGCAGTATTTT. It encodes CSVDPGTSGGLDTQYF.

The chain has TRBV6-1 and TRBJ2-1; 10 bases align to TRBD2. This CDR3 is built from 13 residues. CDR1 is MNHNS and CDR2 is SASEGT in the germline V gene. V lost 5 bases to trimming and J lost 12 bases; unmatched junction nucleotides: 7. CDR3 nucleotides: TGTGCCAGCAGTCCCGGGACTAGCGTGGCGCAGTTCTTC. This codes for CASSPGTSVAQFF.

This clonotype was recorded at least ten times. The chain is built from TRBV7-2 and TRBJ2-7; TRBD1 agrees at 8 bases. Germline CDR1 SGHTA, CDR2 FQGNSA. Trimming cost V 4 bases and J 5 bases; bases outside gene matches: 7. CDR3 length: 14 residues. Here the CDR3 DNA reads TGTGCCAGCAGCTCGAGGACAGGGCGGGACGAGCAGTACTTC. It specifies CASSSRTGRDEQYF.

This clonotype has more than one count but fewer than ten. The rearrangement links TRBV9 to TRBJ1-5; D is unresolved. The CDR3 is 14 residues long. Between the trimmed V and J ends, which lost 3 bases and 3 bases, there was a span of 10 bases. CDR1 and CDR2 from the germline V gene are SGDLS and YYNGEE. The CDR3 protein is CASSDDGFNQPQHF. In DNA, the CDR3 is TGTGCCAGCAGCGACGACGGATTCAATCAGCCCCAGCATTTT.

This clonotype was found many times. The gene calls are TRBV6-1 and TRBJ1-6; D is perhaps TRBD1 (5 bases). The V gene lost 5 bases and the J gene lost 0 bases, with 14 bases spanning the gap. The CDR3 has 17 amino acids. Germline-derived CDR1 and CDR2 are MNHNS and SASEGT. The CDR3 DNA is TGTGCCAGCAGTCGCGGGGCCCAGAGCTCCTATAATTCACCCCTCCACTTT. It encodes CASSRGAQSSYNSPLHF.

This clonotype has just a few counts. The V call is TRBV4-3, the J call TRBJ2-1, with TRBD2 matching 13 bases. CDR1 is LGHNA, CDR2 YSLEER, per germline. Trimming at V came to 1 base and at J to 11 bases, leaving 5 bases not matched to a gene. The CDR3 length is 15 residues. CDR3 bases: TGCGCCAGCAGCCAAGTTGGGACTAGCGGGGCCCAGCAGTTCTTC. Protein product: CASSQVGTSGAQQFF.

This clonotype was found many times. CDR3 residues: CASSSRQGRNTEAFF. CDR3 coding DNA: TGTGCCAGCAGTTCCCGACAGGGGCGGAACACTGAAGCTTTCTTT. This chain connects TRBV12-3 or TRBV12-4 to TRBJ1-1; 8 nucleotides align to TRBD1. V shed 4 bases, J shed 1 base, and the junction held 5 bases outside the gene matches. The CDR3 runs 15 residues.

This clonotype was observed many times. This chain links TRBV11-2 with TRBJ1-5; D ambiguous. Germline CDR1 is SGHAT and CDR2 is FQNNGV. V was shortened by 4 bases and J by 1 base, with 8 bases between the two germline ends. The CDR3 runs to 14 residues. The CDR3 DNA reads as TGTGCCAGCAGCTCCCCGGGGAGCAATCAGCCCCAGCATTTT. Protein product: CASSSPGSNQPQHF.

As to this clonotype: This may be a read error, as it is one base from a much larger clone. The V and J genes are TRBV5-1 and TRBJ2-3, with TRBD2 as a possible D gene (6 bases). The germline V gene encodes CDR1 SGHRS and CDR2 YFSETQ. The CDR3 totals 15 residues. In DNA, the CDR3 is TGCGCCGGCAGCTTGGGTGGCAGGGAGGTGGATACGCAGTATTTT. As protein: CAGSLGGREVDTQYF.

The chain links TRBV9 to TRBJ1-2; the D gene is possibly TRBD1 (6 bases). V lost 6 bases, J lost 6 bases, and 21 bases lay in between. Germline CDR1 and CDR2: SGDLS and YYNGEE. The CDR3 runs to 15 residues. In nucleotides, the CDR3 is TGTGCCAGCAACACAAGAGGTCGGGGGCTTAATGGCTACACCTTC. Translating it yields CASNTRGRGLNGYTF.

A word on this clonotype: A much larger clone lies a single base off, so this may be a read error. The rearrangement links TRBV18 to TRBJ2-2; 7 positions match TRBD2. Germline values: CDR1 KGHSH, CDR2 LQKENI. Trimming took 5 bases from V and 3 from J; bases not matched to a gene: 3. The CDR3 is 14 amino acids. The CDR3 sequence is CASSSGLDTGELFF. The CDR3 DNA reads TGTGCCAGCTCATCAGGACTAGACACCGGGGAGCTGTTTTTT.

This clonotype was seen at least ten times. A read error may account for a junction end that differs from germline. J is TRBJ2-5 and V is TRBV6-2 or TRBV6-3; D might be TRBD1 (7 bases). This CDR3 spans 14 amino acids. CDR1 is MNHEY, CDR2 SVGEGT, per germline. The CDR3 reads CASSLQGGPEIQYF. CDR3 sequence (DNA): TGTGCCAGCAGCTTGCAGGGGGGCCCAGAGATCCAGTACTTC.

This clonotype was counted at least ten times. The rearrangement links TRBV11-3 to TRBJ2-7; D uncertain. This CDR3 is 13 amino acids long. The V gene lost 2 bases and the J gene lost 6 bases, with 11 bases spanning the gap. CDR1 SGHNT and CDR2 YENEEA come from the germline V gene. The CDR3 DNA reads TGTGCCAGCAGCTTAACTGGCCCAGGCGAGCAGTACTTC. Translation gives CASSLTGPGEQYF.

This clonotype came up a few times. This may arise from a read error, as a much more abundant clone is one base away. J is TRBJ2-3 and V is TRBV7-3, with D hard to call. Germline CDR1 reads SGHTA; CDR2 reads FQGTGA. The CDR3 is made up of 14 amino acids. CDR3 DNA: TGTGCCAACAGCTCCCTTCCTTCCACAGATACGCAGTATTTT. Protein: CANSSLPSTDTQYF. Supplemented by reference TRBV7-3 and TRBJ2-3, the full variable domain reads GAGVSQTPSNKVTEKGKYVELRCDPISGHTALYWYRQSLGQGPEFLIYFQGTGAADDSGLPNDRFFAVRPEGSVSTLKIQRTERGDSAVYLCANSSLPSTDTQYFGPGTRLTVL.

CDR3 protein: CASSTRWGRMNTEAFF. In nucleotides, the CDR3 is TGTGCCAGCAGCACCCGATGGGGACGGATGAACACTGAAGCTTTCTTT. This chain links TRBV5-6 with TRBJ1-1; maybe TRBD1 (5 bases). Deletions cut 4 bases from V and 0 bases from J, with 16 bases between. The CDR3 has 16 amino acids. Germline CDR1 SGHDT, CDR2 YYEEEE.

This clonotype was observed a few times. The chain is built from TRBV7-3 and TRBJ2-3; TRBD2 matches 12 bases. Losses at the gene ends were 5 bases for V and 6 bases for J; bases not matched to a gene: 6. Germline loops: CDR1 SGHTA, CDR2 FQGTGA. There are 15 residues in the CDR3. CDR3 loop: CASSRLAGEGDTQYF. The CDR3 nucleotides read TGTGCCAGCAGCCGACTAGCGGGGGAGGGCGATACGCAGTATTTT.

The chain is built from TRBV10-2 and TRBJ1-5; a weak D match, TRBD1 (6 bases). Per germline, CDR1 WSHSY and CDR2 SAAADI. V was shortened by 7 bases and J by 1 base, with 17 bases between the two germline ends. The CDR3 is 16 residues long. The CDR3 DNA reads as TGCGCCAGCACTCAACAGGGTTGGAAAAGCAATCAGCCCCAGCATTTT. It specifies CASTQQGWKSNQPQHF.

This clonotype was counted at least ten times. The V call is TRBV10-1, the J call TRBJ1-2; 7 bases map to TRBD1. This CDR3 spans 14 amino acids. J lost 4 bases, V lost 6 bases, and 8 bases had no gene match. In germline, CDR1 is WNHNN, CDR2 SYGVQD (reference sequence). The DNA for the CDR3 is TGCGCCAGCAGACAGGGGCTCGGCGTCTATGGCTACACCTTC. Protein product: CASRQGLGVYGYTF.

Only one count was recorded for this clonotype. The chain combines TRBV27 with TRBJ2-3; D is tentatively TRBD1 or TRBD2 (6 bases each). This CDR3 comprises 17 residues. Trimming removed 3 bases at V and 5 bases at J, with 21 bases between. Germline V gives CDR1 MNHEY, CDR2 SMNVEV (reference sequence). The CDR3: CASSFSPRQEGGDTQYF. CDR3 in DNA: TGTGCCAGCAGTTTTAGCCCCCGACAGGAGGGGGGAGATACGCAGTATTTT.

V is TRBV27 and J is TRBJ1-2; D not certain. Germline V gene sequence: CDR1 MNHEY, CDR2 SMNVEV (reference sequence). Trimming cost V 0 bases and J 3 bases, with 8 bases left between them. The CDR3 covers 14 residues. The CDR3 coding sequence is TGTGCCAGCAGTTTATCCGGCACACACTATGGCTACACCTTC. This gives the protein CASSLSGTHYGYTF.

The gene calls are TRBV7-9 and TRBJ1-2; weak D call: TRBD1 (5 bases). CDR1 is SEHNR, CDR2 FQNEAQ, per germline (reference sequence). The CDR3 runs to 14 residues. V lost 7 bases to trimming and J lost 0 bases, with 12 bases between them. The CDR3 DNA sequence: TGTGCCAGCACCCCGAGAGGGGCTAACTATGGCTACACCTTC. Its translation: CASTPRGANYGYTF.

This chain links TRBV20-1 with TRBJ2-7; D is perhaps TRBD2 (7 bases). V gave up 0 bases and J gave up 4 bases, with 13 bases separating them. The CDR3 sequence is 14 residues long. The germline V gene encodes CDR1 DFQATT and CDR2 SNEGSKA (reference sequence). CDR3 coding DNA: TGCAGTGCTAGAGAAGCAGGGAGGGGGTACGAGCAGTACTTC. This codes for CSAREAGRGYEQYF.

The table lists this clonotype with many counts. The V and J genes are TRBV7-2 and TRBJ2-2; no firm D call. Germline CDR1 SGHTA, CDR2 FQGNSA. The CDR3 has 12 residues. The V gene lost 5 bases and the J gene lost 7 bases, with 8 bases spanning the gap. CDR3 bases: TGTGCCAGCAGCCCCACCAACGGGGAGCTGTTTTTT. Amino acid sequence: CASSPTNGELFF.

This chain joins TRBV6-1 and TRBJ1-6; D is uncertain. This CDR3 comprises 15 residues. V lost 2 bases and J 4 bases, leaving 9 bases between the germline ends. Germline V gene data show CDR1 as MNHNS and CDR2 as SASEGT. The CDR3 bases are TGTGCCAGCAGTGAAAAGGCTTCTTATAATTCACCCCTCCACTTT. Translation gives CASSEKASYNSPLHF.

The chain couples TRBV2 to TRBJ1-5; TRBD1 is a possible D gene (6 bases). Trimming removed 4 bases from V and 4 bases from J, with 11 bases in between. The CDR3 runs to 14 residues. Germline V gene sequence: CDR1 SNHLY, CDR2 FYNNEI. This CDR3 reads CASSVDRLNQPQHF. The CDR3 DNA is TGTGCCAGCAGTGTCGACAGGCTTAATCAGCCCCAGCATTTT.

At least ten counts were recorded for this clonotype. The chain joins TRBV28 to TRBJ1-5; no reliable D call. The germline V gene encodes CDR1 MDHEN and CDR2 SYDVKM. V lost 6 bases, J lost 1 base, and 13 bases lay in between. CDR3 length: 15 amino acids. CDR3 coding DNA: TGTGCCAGCAGCCGTGCCCGGATAAGCAATCAGCCCCAGCATTTT. Its protein product is CASSRARISNQPQHF.